The source of this T cell receptor (beta chain) is a study of blood T cell repertoires in COVID-19. At the level of the study: Sources were T cells, B-cell-depleted T cells, or PBMCs; the material itself was cDNA or gDNA.

The CDR3 is 15 amino acids. Losses at the gene ends were 6 bases for V and 2 bases for J; bases not matched to a gene: 8. Germline CDR1 MNHEY, CDR2 SMNVEV (reference sequence). As processed by the authors: Researchers report that nucleated cell counts were estimated from reference gene primer amplification. Sequencing used immunoSEQ multiplex PCR; TCRdb keeps in-frame clones, though not all of them. Clone size and the V and J calls come from that table; the DNA yielded D and trimming. Of approximately 200,000 clones detected, approximately 90% appear once; the ten largest clones hold roughly 4%. This chain connects TRBV27 to TRBJ2-3; 7 bases agree with TRBD2. The origin of this receptor is a young woman with acute or convalescent COVID-19. Sample: peripheral blood. The CDR3 reads CASRGGRRATDTQYF. DNA for the CDR3: TGTGCCAGCAGGGGGGGGAGGCGGGCCACAGATACGCAGTATTTT.